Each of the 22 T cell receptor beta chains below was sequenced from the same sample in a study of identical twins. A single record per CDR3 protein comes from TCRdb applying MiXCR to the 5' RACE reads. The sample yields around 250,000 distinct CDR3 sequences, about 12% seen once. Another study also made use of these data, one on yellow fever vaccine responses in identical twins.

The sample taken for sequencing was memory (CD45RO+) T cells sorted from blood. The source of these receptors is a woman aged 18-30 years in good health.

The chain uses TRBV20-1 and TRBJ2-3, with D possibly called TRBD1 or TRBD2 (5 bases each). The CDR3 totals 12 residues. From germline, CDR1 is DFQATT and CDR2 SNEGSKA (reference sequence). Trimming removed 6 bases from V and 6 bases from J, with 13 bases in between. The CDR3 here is CSAREFSDTQYF. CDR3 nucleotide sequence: TGCAGTGCCAGGGAGTTTTCGGATACGCAGTATTTT.

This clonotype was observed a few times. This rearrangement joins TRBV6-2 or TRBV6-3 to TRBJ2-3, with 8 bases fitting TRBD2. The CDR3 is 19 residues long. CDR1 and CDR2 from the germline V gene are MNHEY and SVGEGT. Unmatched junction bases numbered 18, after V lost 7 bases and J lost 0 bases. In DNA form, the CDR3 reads TGTGCCAGCACCATACTCCCTCCTGCCAGCGGGAGCAGCACAGATACGCAGTATTTT. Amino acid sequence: CASTILPPASGSSTDTQYF.

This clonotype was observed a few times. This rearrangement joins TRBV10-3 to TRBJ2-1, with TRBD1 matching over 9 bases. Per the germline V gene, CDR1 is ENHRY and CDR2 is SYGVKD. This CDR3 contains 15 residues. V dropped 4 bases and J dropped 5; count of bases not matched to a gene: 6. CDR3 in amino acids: CAISGVDRGNNEQFF. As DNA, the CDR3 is TGTGCCATCAGTGGGGTGGACAGGGGAAACAATGAGCAGTTCTTC.

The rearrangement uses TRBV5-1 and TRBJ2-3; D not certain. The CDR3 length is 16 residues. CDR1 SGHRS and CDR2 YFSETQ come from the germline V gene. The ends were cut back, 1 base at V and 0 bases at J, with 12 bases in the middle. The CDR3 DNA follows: TGCGCCAGCAGCTTGCTAAAGGGTGGCAGCACAGATACGCAGTATTTT. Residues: CASSLLKGGSTDTQYF.

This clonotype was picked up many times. CDR3 in amino acids: CASSTRLAVTGELFF. DNA for the CDR3: TGTGCCAGCAGTACTCGACTAGCGGTCACCGGGGAGCTGTTTTTT. This rearrangement joins TRBV6-5 to TRBJ2-2; TRBD2 agrees at 9 bases. Trimming removed 5 bases from V and 4 bases from J; junction bases left unmatched: 5. The CDR3 sequence is 15 residues long. Per germline, CDR1 MNHEY and CDR2 SVGAGI.

CDR3 sequence (DNA): TGTGCCAGCAGTGCGAGGGACAGCAGGCTTAATGAGCAGTTCTTC. Protein sequence: CASSARDSRLNEQFF. This rearrangement joins TRBV28 to TRBJ2-1; 7 bases map to TRBD1. With V trimmed by 5 bases and J by 7 bases, 11 bases remained unmatched. The CDR3 covers 15 residues. CDR1 is MDHEN, CDR2 SYDVKM, per germline.

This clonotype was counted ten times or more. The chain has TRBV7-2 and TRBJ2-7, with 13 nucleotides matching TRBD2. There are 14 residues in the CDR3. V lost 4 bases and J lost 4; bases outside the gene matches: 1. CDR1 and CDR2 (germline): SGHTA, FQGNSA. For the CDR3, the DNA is TGTGCCAGCAGCTGGACTAGCGGGAGTTACGAGCAGTACTTC. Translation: CASSWTSGSYEQYF.

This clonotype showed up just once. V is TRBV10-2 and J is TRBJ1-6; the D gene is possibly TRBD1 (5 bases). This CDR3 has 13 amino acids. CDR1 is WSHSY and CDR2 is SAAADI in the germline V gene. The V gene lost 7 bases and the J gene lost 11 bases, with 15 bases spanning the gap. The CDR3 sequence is CASTGTARAPLHF. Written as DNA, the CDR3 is TGCGCCAGCACCGGGACCGCTAGAGCACCCCTCCACTTT.

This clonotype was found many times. The CDR3 reads CASSSGQGAYNEQFF. CDR3 DNA sequence: TGCGCCAGCAGCAGTGGACAGGGGGCCTACAATGAGCAGTTCTTC. This chain links TRBV5-1 with TRBJ2-1, with 10 nucleotides matching TRBD1. The length of the CDR3 is 15 residues. Trimming took 4 bases from V and 2 from J; bases not matched to a gene: 3. Per germline, CDR1 SGHRS and CDR2 YFSETQ.

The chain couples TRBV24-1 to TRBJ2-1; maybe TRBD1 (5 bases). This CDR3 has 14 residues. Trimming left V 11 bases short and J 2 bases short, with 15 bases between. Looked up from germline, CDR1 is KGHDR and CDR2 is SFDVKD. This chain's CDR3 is CARAQAGTYNEQFF. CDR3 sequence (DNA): TGTGCCAGGGCCCAGGCAGGGACCTACAATGAGCAGTTCTTC.

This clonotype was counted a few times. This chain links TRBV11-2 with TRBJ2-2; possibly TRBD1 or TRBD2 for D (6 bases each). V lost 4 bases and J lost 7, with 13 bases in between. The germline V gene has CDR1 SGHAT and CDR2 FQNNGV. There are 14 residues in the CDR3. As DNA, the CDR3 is TGTGCCAGCAGCTCAATCAGGGGAGGCGGGGAGCTGTTTTTT. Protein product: CASSSIRGGGELFF.

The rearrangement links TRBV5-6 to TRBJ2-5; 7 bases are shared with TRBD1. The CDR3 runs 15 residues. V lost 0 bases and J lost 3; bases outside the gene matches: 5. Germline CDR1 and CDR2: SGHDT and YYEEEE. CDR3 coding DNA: TGTGCCAGCAGCTTGGTTGACAGGGCAAAAGAGACCCAGTACTTC. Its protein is CASSLVDRAKETQYF.

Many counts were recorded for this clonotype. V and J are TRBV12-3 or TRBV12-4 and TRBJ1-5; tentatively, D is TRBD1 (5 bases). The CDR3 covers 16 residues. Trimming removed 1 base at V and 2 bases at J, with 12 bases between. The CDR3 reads CASSLGGVRGNQPQHF. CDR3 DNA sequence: TGTGCCAGCAGTTTAGGGGGGGTACGGGGCAATCAGCCCCAGCATTTT.

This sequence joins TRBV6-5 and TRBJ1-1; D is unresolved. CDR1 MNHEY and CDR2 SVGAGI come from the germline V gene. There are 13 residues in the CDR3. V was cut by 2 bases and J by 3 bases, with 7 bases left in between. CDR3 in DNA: TGTGCCAGCAGTTACGGAGCTTACACTGAAGCTTTCTTT. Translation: CASSYGAYTEAFF.

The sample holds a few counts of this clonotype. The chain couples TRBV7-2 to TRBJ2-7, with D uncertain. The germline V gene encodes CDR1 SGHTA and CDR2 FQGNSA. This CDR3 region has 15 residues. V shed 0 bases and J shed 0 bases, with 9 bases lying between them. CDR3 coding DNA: TGTGCCAGCAGCTTAGCACCAGGACCCTCCTACGAGCAGTACTTC. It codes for CASSLAPGPSYEQYF.

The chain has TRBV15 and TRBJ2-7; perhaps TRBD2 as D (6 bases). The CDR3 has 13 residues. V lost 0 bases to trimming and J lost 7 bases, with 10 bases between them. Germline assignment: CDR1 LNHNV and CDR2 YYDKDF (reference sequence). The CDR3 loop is CATSRDLEGEQYF. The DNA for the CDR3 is TGTGCCACCAGCAGAGATCTGGAGGGAGAGCAGTACTTC.

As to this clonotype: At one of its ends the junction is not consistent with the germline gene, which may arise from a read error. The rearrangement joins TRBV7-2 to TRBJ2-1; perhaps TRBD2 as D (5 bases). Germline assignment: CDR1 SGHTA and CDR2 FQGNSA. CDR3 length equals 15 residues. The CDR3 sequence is CASSLTVTGYNEQLF. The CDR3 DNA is TGTGCCAGCAGCCTTACTGTAACGGGGTACAATGAGCAGCTCTTC. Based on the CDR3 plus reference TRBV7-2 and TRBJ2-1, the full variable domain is GAGVSQSPSNKVTEKGKDVELRCDPISGHTALYWYRQSLGQGLEFLIYFQGNSAPDKSGLPSDRFSAERTGGSVSTLTIQRTQQEDSAVYLCASSLTVTGYNEQLFGPGTRLTVL.

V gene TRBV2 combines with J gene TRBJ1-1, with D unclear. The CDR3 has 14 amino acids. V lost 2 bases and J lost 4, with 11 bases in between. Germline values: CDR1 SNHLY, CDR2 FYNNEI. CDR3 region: CASSERTRSTEAFF. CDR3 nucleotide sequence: TGTGCCAGCAGTGAACGGACGCGGAGCACTGAAGCTTTCTTT.

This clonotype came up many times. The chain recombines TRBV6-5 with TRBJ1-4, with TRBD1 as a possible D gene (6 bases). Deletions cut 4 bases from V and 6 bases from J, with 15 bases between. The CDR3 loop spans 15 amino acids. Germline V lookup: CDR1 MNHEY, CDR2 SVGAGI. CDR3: CASSFDRRQHEKLFF. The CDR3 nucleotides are TGTGCCAGCAGTTTTGACAGGCGACAGCATGAAAAACTGTTTTTT.

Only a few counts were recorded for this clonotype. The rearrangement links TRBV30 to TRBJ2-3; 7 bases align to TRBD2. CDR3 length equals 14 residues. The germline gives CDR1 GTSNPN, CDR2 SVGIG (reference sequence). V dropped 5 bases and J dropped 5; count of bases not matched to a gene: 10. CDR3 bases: TGTGCCTGGCGGACGGCGGGAGACAGAGATACGCAGTATTTT. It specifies CAWRTAGDRDTQYF.

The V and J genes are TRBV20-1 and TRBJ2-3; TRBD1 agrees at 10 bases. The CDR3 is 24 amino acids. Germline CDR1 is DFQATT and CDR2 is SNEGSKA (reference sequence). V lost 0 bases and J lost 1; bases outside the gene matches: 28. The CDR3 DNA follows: TGCAGTGCTAGAGATAAATTGGAGGACAGGGGGAGATTCGGGACCTCCTCAGGCACAGATACGCAGTATTTT. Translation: CSARDKLEDRGRFGTSSGTDTQYF.

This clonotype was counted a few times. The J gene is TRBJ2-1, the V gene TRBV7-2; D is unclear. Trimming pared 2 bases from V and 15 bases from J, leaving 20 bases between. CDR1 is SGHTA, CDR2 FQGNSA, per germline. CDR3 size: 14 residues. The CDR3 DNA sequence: TGTGCCAGCAGCTTATCCCCATCCCACGAGCTCCGGTTCTTC. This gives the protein CASSLSPSHELRFF.